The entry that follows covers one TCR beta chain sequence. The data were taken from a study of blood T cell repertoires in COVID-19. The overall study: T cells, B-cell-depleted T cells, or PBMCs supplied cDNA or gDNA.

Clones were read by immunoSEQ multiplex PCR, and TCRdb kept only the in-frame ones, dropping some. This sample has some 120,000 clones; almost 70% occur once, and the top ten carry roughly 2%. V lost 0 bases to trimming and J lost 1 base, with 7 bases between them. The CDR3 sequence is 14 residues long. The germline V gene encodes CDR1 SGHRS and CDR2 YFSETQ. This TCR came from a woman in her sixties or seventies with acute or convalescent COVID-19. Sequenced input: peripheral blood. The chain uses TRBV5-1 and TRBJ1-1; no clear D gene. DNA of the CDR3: TGCGCCAGCAGCTTGGTAGTGTCGAACACTGAAGCTTTCTTT. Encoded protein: CASSLVVSNTEAFF.